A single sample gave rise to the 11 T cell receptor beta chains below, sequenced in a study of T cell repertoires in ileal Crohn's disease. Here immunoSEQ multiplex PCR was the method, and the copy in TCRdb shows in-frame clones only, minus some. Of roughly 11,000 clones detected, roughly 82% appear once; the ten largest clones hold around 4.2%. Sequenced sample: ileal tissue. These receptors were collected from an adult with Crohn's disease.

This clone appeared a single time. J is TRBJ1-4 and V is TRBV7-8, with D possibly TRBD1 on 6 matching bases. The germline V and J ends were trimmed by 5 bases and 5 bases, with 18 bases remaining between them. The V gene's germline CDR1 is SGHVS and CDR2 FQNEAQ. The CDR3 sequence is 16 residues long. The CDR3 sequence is CASSPWGGARNEKLFF. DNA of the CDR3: TGTGCCAGCAGCCCCTGGGGGGGGGCTAGGAATGAAAAACTGTTTTTT.

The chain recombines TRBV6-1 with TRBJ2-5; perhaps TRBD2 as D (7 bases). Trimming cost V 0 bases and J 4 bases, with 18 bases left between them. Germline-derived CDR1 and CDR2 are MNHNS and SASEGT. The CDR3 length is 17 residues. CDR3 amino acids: CASSEAWFGGRGETQYF. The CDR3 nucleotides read TGTGCCAGCAGTGAAGCGTGGTTCGGGGGGCGCGGAGAGACCCAGTACTTC.

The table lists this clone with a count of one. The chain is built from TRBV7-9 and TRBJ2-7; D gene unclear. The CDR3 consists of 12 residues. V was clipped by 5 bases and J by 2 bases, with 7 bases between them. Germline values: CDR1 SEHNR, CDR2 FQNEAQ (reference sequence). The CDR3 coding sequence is TGTGCCAGCAGCCTTCTCCCCTACGAGCAGTACTTC. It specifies CASSLLPYEQYF.

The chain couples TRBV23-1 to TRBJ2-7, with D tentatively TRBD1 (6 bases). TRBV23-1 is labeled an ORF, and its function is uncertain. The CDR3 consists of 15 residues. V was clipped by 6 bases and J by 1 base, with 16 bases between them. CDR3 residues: CASSPGRGRSYEQYF. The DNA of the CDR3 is TGCGCCAGCAGCCCAGGCAGGGGACGGTCCTACGAGCAGTACTTC.

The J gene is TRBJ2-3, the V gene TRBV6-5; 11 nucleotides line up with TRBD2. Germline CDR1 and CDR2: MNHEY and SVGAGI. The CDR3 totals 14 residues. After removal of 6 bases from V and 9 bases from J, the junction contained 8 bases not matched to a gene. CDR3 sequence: CASRIIAGGTTQYF. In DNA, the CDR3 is TGTGCCAGCAGGATTATAGCGGGGGGGACGACGCAGTATTTT.

CDR3 DNA sequence: TGTGCCAGCAGCCCGACGGGAAACTATGGCTACACCTTC. Encoded protein: CASSPTGNYGYTF. The chain couples TRBV11-2 to TRBJ1-2, with D hard to call. This CDR3 is built from 13 residues. Trimming took 5 bases from V and 2 from J, leaving 9 bases between them. Germline V gene data show CDR1 as SGHAT and CDR2 as FQNNGV.

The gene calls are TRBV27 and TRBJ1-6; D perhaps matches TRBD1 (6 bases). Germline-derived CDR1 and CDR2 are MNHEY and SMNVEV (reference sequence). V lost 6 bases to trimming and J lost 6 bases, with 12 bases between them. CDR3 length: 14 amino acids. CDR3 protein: CASRTGFLNSPLHF. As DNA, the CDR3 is TGTGCCAGCAGAACAGGGTTTCTTAATTCACCCCTCCACTTT.

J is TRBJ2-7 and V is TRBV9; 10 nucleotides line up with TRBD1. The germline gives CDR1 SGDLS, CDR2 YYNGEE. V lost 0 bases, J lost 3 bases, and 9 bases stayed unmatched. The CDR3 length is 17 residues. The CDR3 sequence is CASSVAGQGTARYEQYF. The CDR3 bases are TGTGCCAGCAGCGTAGCGGGACAGGGGACGGCCCGCTACGAGCAGTACTTC.

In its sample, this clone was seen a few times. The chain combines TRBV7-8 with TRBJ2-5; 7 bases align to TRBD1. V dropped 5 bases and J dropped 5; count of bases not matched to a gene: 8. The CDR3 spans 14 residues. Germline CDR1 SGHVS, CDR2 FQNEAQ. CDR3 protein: CASSIGTARETQYF. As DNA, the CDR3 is TGTGCCAGCAGCATTGGGACAGCCCGGGAGACCCAGTACTTC.

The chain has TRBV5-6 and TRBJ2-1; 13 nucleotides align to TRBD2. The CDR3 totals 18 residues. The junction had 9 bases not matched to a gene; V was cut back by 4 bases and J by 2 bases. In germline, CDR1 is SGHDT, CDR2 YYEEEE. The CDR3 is CASSPLAGGLGTYNEQFF. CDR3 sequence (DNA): TGTGCCAGCAGCCCACTAGCGGGGGGGCTTGGCACCTACAATGAGCAGTTCTTC.

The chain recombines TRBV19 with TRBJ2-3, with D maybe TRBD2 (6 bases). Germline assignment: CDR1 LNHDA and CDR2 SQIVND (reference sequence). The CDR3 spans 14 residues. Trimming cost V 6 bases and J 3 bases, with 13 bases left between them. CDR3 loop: CASSRVGGTDTQYF. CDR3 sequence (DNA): TGTGCCAGTAGCCGGGTGGGGGGAACAGATACGCAGTATTTT.